This T cell receptor (beta chain) was documented in a study of cytomegalovirus exposure and HLA in healthy donors. Whole-study results and caveats: Looking again later, the authors saw that most CMV-associated TCR beta chains seemed HLA-restricted.

Notes on this clone: Its specificity is unknown.

The PCR was carried out with 60 Vbeta primers and 13 Jbeta primers. TCRdb's table, derived via immunoSEQ multiplex PCR, lists solely in-frame clones and lacks some. This sample has approximately 140,000 clones, with around two thirds found just once. The V gene end was trimmed by 5 bases and the J gene end by 6 bases; junction bases not matched to a gene: 10. Germline CDR1 and CDR2: LGHNA and YSLEER. This CDR3 has 16 residues. The TCR comes from a woman between 18 and 29 years old in good health and CMV-seronegative. Sequenced input: PBMCs. The chain recombines TRBV4-3 with TRBJ2-1; 10 bases match TRBD2. CDR3 coding DNA: TGCGCCAGCAGCTTAGCGGGACTAGCGACGTCCAATGAGCAGTTCTTC. Amino acids: CASSLAGLATSNEQFF.